Sequencing of this T cell receptor (beta chain) was carried out in a study of early T cells in non-severe SARS-CoV-2 infection (dated by TCRdb to 2020 to 2022). In terms of the full investigation: TCR sequencing used bulk RNA from unsorted whole blood, so alpha and beta chains could not be paired.

Points the paper makes about the study in general: Matching against VDJdb was skewed toward anti-spike CD8 responses, likely underestimated virus-specific expansions, and missed private and CD4 specificities.

CDR3 length: 13 amino acids, cysteine to phenylalanine. Of the read, only the CDR3 DNA is kept; its 39 bases are in frame from base 1. V sheds 0 bases and J sheds 8 bases, leaving 8 bases between their ends. CDR1 and CDR2, looked up from the germline V gene (reference sequence), are LNHNV and YYDKDF. Library preparation employed 5' RACE. Sequencer: NextSeq 500. The TCR library protocol attached unique molecular identifiers to individual cDNA molecules to correct for sequencing error and PCR bias. Both TCR alpha and beta chains were sequenced, and tight co-correlation was observed between alpha and beta sequence abundances in each sample. From the authors' description of their analysis: Decombinator V4 was used to annotate the V gene, J gene and CDR3 of the TCR sequences. Expanded TCRs were defined as changing significantly between any two time points under a Poisson model with p below 0.0001. Abundances of TCRs were expressed as counts per million after normalisation to the total number of TCRs sequenced in each sample. MAIT TCRs were defined by TRAV1-2 paired with TRAJ12, TRAJ20 or TRAJ33, and iNKT TCRs by TRAV10 paired with TRAJ18. VDJdb, accessed on 1 November 2021, was searched for TCRs annotated for CMV, EBV and SARS-CoV-2, and TCRs annotated for more than one antigen were excluded. Using fastp at Q25 and MiXCR, TCRdb reprocessed the public reads and kept productive beta chains. One record per CDR3 amino acid sequence lists the most common genes and DNA. It is TCRdb's table, rather than the study itself, that gives the V and J calls and clone size. In all, the sample holds around 53,000 distinct CDR3 sequences, and over 7.5% of those were seen once. The top ten clones comprise about 8.3% of the sample.

The sample holds a few counts of this clonotype. Its antigen is currently not known. No much larger clone is present one base from it, and per-base qualities are unavailable. The study was a case-control design nested within a healthcare worker cohort in London, UK, with weekly nasopharyngeal swab PCR tests and blood sampling. Healthcare workers were recruited during the week of the UK lockdown, between 23 and 31 March 2020, and followed weekly for up to roughly 15 weeks. This chain joins TRBV15 to TRBJ2-1, with an unclear D gene assignment. Input material: whole blood. The receptor comes from an adult who was a healthcare worker with PCR-confirmed SARS-CoV-2 infection or an uninfected control (not recorded which). The CDR3 sequence is CATSREVYDEQFF. The DNA reads as follows: TGTGCCACCAGCAGAGAGGTGTACGATGAGCAGTTCTTC.